This T cell receptor (beta chain) originates from a study of cytomegalovirus exposure and HLA in healthy donors. About the research overall: About 85 million unique TCRs from HLA-typed donors were held in an early release of data. Findings of the study overall: In a later analysis, HLA-associated TCR beta chains were more clonally expanded than equally common others.

Both 60 Vbeta primers and 13 Jbeta primers went into the PCR. The assay was immunoSEQ multiplex PCR, and TCRdb's table has in-frame clones only and misses some. Of under 150,000 clones in the sample, roughly 78% were seen once. Concerning this clone itself: Its target is not known.

The CDR3 runs 17 residues. CDR1 and CDR2 (germline): SGHAT, FQNNGV. V lost 3 bases to trimming and J lost 8 bases, with 20 bases between them. V usage is TRBV11-2 and J usage is TRBJ1-6, with a weak D call TRBD1 (6 bases). This clonotype was obtained from a woman aged 25 to 39 in good health and CMV-seropositive. The sequenced sample consisted of PBMCs. CDR3 residues: CASSFTGAGDGHSPLHF. CDR3 nucleotide sequence: TGTGCCAGCAGCTTTACCGGAGCAGGGGACGGCCATTCACCCCTCCACTTT. Complete variable domain (other parts from reference TRBV11-2 and TRBJ1-6): EAGVAQSPRYKIIEKRQSVAFWCNPISGHATLYWYQQILGQGPKLLIQFQNNGVVDDSQLPKDRFSAERLKGVDSTLKIQPAKLEDSAVYLCASSFTGAGDGHSPLHFGNGTRLTVT.